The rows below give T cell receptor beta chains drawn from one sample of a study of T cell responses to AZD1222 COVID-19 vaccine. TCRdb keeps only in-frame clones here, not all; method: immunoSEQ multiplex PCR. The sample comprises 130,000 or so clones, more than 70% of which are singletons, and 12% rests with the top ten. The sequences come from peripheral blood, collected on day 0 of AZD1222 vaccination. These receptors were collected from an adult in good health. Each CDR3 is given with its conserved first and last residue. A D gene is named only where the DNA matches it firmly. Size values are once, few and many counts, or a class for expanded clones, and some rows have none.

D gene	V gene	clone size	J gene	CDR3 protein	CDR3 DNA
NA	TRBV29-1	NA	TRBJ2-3	CSVGTPLITDTQYF	TGCAGCGTTGGGACACCCCTTATCACAGATACGCAGTATTTT
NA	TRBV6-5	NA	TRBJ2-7	CASSTPRKRGEQYF	TGTGCCAGCAGTACCCCTAGGAAGCGTGGCGAGCAGTACTTC
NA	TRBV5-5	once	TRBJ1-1	CASSLVRTEAFF	TGTGCCAGCAGCCTAGTCCGCACTGAAGCTTTCTTT
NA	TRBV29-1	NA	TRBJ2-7	CSVGQGGYEQYF	TGCAGCGTTGGACAGGGAGGCTACGAGCAGTACTTC
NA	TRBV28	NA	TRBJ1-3	CASSLDGSRGQGNTIYF	TGTGCCAGCAGTTTAGACGGGTCCCGGGGGCAGGGAAACACCATATATTTT
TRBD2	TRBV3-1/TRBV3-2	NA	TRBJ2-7	CASSQGVSGSVYEQYF	TGTGCCAGCAGCCAAGGGGTTAGCGGGAGTGTCTACGAGCAGTACTTC
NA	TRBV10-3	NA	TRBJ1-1	CAISESLELDTEAFF	TGTGCCATCAGTGAGTCTTTAGAACTGGACACTGAAGCTTTCTTT
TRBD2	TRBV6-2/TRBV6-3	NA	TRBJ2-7	CASSSRLAGSYEQYF	TGTGCCAGCAGTTCGAGGCTAGCGGGCTCCTACGAGCAGTACTTC
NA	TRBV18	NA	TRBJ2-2	CASSRYPEVGQTNTGELFF	TGTGCCAGCTCACGCTACCCCGAGGTGGGGCAGACGAACACCGGGGAGCTGTTTTTT
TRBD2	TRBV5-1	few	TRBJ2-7	CASSPGLAGGGEQYF	TGCGCCAGCAGCCCAGGACTAGCGGGAGGGGGAGAGCAGTACTTC
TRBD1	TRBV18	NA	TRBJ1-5	CASSPIGTGNRWSNQPQHF	TGTGCCAGCTCACCGATCGGGACAGGGAATCGTTGGAGCAATCAGCCCCAGCATTTT
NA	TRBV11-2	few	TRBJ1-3	CASSLESWDTIYF	TGTGCCAGCAGCTTAGAATCTTGGGACACCATATATTTT
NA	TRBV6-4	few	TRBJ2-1	CASSEMGDGREQFF	TGTGCCAGCAGTGAAATGGGAGACGGGCGTGAGCAGTTCTTC
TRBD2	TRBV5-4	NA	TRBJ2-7	CASSATGTSGSRRSYEQYF	TGTGCCAGCAGCGCGACCGGGACTAGCGGGAGCAGAAGGTCCTACGAGCAGTACTTC
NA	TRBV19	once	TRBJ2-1	CASSRETYNEQFF	TGTGCCAGTAGTCGGGAGACGTACAATGAGCAGTTCTTC
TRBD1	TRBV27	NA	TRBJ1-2	CASSLRFGTVYTF	TGTGCCAGCAGTTTAAGGTTCGGGACAGTCTACACCTTC
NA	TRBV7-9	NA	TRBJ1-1	CASSRHTPNTEAFF	TGTGCCAGCAGCCGCCATACCCCGAACACTGAAGCTTTCTTT
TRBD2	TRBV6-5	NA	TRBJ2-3	CASSHGLADTDTQYF	TGTGCCAGCAGCCACGGACTAGCGGACACAGATACGCAGTATTTT